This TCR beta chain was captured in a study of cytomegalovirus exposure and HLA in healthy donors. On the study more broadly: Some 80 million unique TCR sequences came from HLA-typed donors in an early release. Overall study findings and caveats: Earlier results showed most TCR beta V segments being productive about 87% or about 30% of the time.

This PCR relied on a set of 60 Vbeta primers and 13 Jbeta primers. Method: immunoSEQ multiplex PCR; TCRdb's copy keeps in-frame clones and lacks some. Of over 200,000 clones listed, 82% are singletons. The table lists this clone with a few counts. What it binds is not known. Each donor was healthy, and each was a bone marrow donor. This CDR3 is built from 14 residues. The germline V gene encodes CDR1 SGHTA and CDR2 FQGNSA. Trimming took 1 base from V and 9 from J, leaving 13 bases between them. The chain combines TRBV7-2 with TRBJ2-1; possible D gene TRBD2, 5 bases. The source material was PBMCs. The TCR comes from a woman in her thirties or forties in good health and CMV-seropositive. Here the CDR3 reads CASSLEASPREQFF. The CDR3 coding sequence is TGTGCCAGCAGCTTAGAAGCTAGCCCCCGTGAGCAGTTCTTC.